The 10 T cell receptor beta chains listed next were all sequenced from one sample in a study of CD8+CD57+ T cells in acquired aplastic anemia. TCR beta VDJ and CDR3 profiles were obtained from a genomic DNA template. TCRdb re-called the reads through MiXCR, storing one row per CDR3 protein. The sample has roughly 150,000 distinct CDR3 sequences, approximately 40% seen once. The sequencing input was sorted CD4+, CD8+, or CD8+CD57+ T cells (not recorded which) from PBMCs. The source of these receptors is a human donor in good health.

The J gene is TRBJ1-1, the V gene TRBV2, with 7 bases lining up with TRBD1. Unmatched junction bases numbered 12, after V lost 7 bases and J lost 10 bases. The CDR3 sequence is 13 residues long. CDR1 is SNHLY and CDR2 is FYNNEI in the germline V gene. CDR3 coding DNA: TGTGCCAGCACCAGAACGACAGGGTCTGGAGCTTTCTTT. Its protein product is CASTRTTGSGAFF.

This clonotype was seen repeatedly, ten times or more. The V gene is TRBV7-7, the J gene TRBJ2-3; no clear D. The V end was cut by 2 bases, the J end by 3 bases, with 9 bases between. The germline CDR1 and CDR2 sequences are SSHAT and FNYEAQ (reference sequence). The CDR3 contains 14 residues. The CDR3 reads CASSLQVGTDTQYF. The CDR3 coding sequence is TGTGCCAGCAGCTTACAGGTGGGGACAGATACGCAGTATTTT.

This clonotype showed up just once. The chain uses TRBV10-3 and TRBJ2-7; D might be TRBD2 (5 bases). Germline V gene sequence: CDR1 ENHRY, CDR2 SYGVKD. The CDR3 contains 15 residues. V gave up 6 bases and J gave up 2 bases, with 17 bases separating them. CDR3: CAIREEVDWPYEQYF. Written as DNA, the CDR3 is TGTGCCATCAGGGAGGAAGTGGACTGGCCCTACGAGCAGTACTTC.

In its sample, this clonotype was seen a few times. CDR3 DNA sequence: TGTGCCAGCAGCTTAGATATTGGGGACGGCTACGAGCAGTACTTC. Translation gives CASSLDIGDGYEQYF. This sequence joins TRBV7-9 and TRBJ2-7; D could derive from TRBD1 or TRBD2 (5 bases each). Trimming took 1 base from V and 3 from J, leaving 13 bases between them. Germline values: CDR1 SEHNR, CDR2 FQNEAQ (reference sequence). This CDR3 comprises 15 residues.

The rearrangement joins TRBV6-1 to TRBJ1-4; tentatively, D is TRBD1 (5 bases). The germline V and J ends were trimmed by 5 bases and 1 base, with 14 bases remaining between them. The CDR3 has 16 amino acids. The germline CDR1 and CDR2 sequences are MNHNS and SASEGT. CDR3 region: CASSTGARVTNEKLFF. The CDR3 nucleotides are TGTGCCAGCAGTACCGGGGCAAGGGTAACTAATGAAAAACTGTTTTTT.

The chain couples TRBV5-1 to TRBJ2-2; 15 bases match TRBD2. Unmatched junction bases numbered 5, after V lost 6 bases and J lost 5 bases. Per germline, CDR1 SGHRS and CDR2 YFSETQ. This CDR3 region has 16 residues. The DNA for the CDR3 is TGCGCCAGCAACCCTGGACTAGCGGGAGGGACCGGGGAGCTGTTTTTT. Its protein is CASNPGLAGGTGELFF. The full variable domain, its missing parts supplied by reference TRBV5-1 and TRBJ2-2, is KAGVTQTPRYLIKTRGQQVTLSCSPISGHRSVSWYQQTPGQGLQFLFEYFSETQRNKGNFPGRFSGRQFSNSRSEMNVSTLELGDSALYLCASNPGLAGGTGELFFGEGSRLTVL.

Ten or more counts support this clonotype. The chain joins TRBV7-8 to TRBJ2-1, with unresolved D. Trimming left V 0 bases short and J 12 bases short, with 15 bases between. CDR3 length: 14 amino acids. CDR1 and CDR2 (germline): SGHVS, FQNEAQ. The CDR3 reads CASSLAQLNVGQFF. CDR3 DNA: TGTGCCAGCAGCTTAGCGCAGTTAAATGTGGGGCAGTTCTTC.

This clonotype was counted at least ten times. The genes are TRBV7-8 and TRBJ1-1; D gene ambiguous. The CDR3 extends over 14 amino acids. Germline V lookup: CDR1 SGHVS, CDR2 FQNEAQ. Trimming left V 2 bases short and J 0 bases short, with 7 bases between. The CDR3 protein is CASSLFRMNTEAFF. Here the CDR3 DNA reads TGTGCCAGCAGCTTATTCCGTATGAACACTGAAGCTTTCTTT.

This clonotype was recorded at least ten times. The rearrangement uses TRBV12-3 or TRBV12-4 and TRBJ1-5; no clear D gene. The CDR3 consists of 16 residues. Trimming removed 5 bases from V and 7 bases from J, with 21 bases in between. The CDR3 sequence: CASSPTGRRAGQPQHF. The CDR3 coding sequence is TGTGCCAGCAGTCCCACTGGCAGACGGGCGGGGCAGCCCCAGCATTTT.

This clonotype was detected once. This may stem from a read error, because a much larger clone lies one nucleotide away. The chain employs TRBV19 and TRBJ2-2; possibly TRBD1 or TRBD2 for D (5 bases each). This CDR3 has 15 residues. Germline V CDR1 and CDR2: LNHDA, SQIVND (reference sequence). Trimming pared 5 bases from V and 4 bases from J, leaving 14 bases between. The chain's CDR3 is CASSYSTGPTGELFF. The CDR3 DNA sequence: TGTGCCAGTAGTTACTCGACGGGGCCCACCGGGGAGCTGTTTTTT.